These 13 T cell receptor beta chains were sequenced from one sample in a study of graft-versus-host responses after intestinal transplantation. Sequenced by immunoSEQ multiplex PCR; TCRdb stores in-frame clones only, minus some. The table records 20,000 to 25,000 clones, about 45% of them present only once. With roughly 200,000 irradiated, violet-dye-labeled stimulator cells, roughly 200,000 CFSE-labeled responder cells were plated. The source was alloreactive CD8+ T cells from a mixed lymphocyte reaction culture, collected before transplantation. The subset: CFSE-low proliferating T cells sorted from roughly six-day pre-transplant mixed lymphocyte reaction (GvH or HvG direction). The source is a human patient who was an organ donor for intestinal transplantation.

This clone showed up just a few times. This rearrangement joins TRBV5-7 to TRBJ1-2; a possible D gene is TRBD1 (5 bases). TRBV5-7 is treated as an ORF (open reading frame) with a function not yet certain. V dropped 3 bases and J dropped 2 bases, with 5 bases sitting between them. The CDR3 sequence is 12 residues long. The CDR3 DNA sequence: TGTGCCAGCAGCTGGGGGAACTATGGCTACACCTTC. Amino acids: CASSWGNYGYTF.

The V and J genes are TRBV27 and TRBJ1-2, with 7 positions matching TRBD1. The V gene end was trimmed by 3 bases and the J gene end by 1 base; junction bases not matched to a gene: 2. Germline V lookup: CDR1 MNHEY, CDR2 SMNVEV (reference sequence). The CDR3 is made up of 14 amino acids. Written as DNA, the CDR3 is TGTGCCAGCAGTTTTGCAGGGGGTAACTATGGCTACACCTTC. Residues: CASSFAGGNYGYTF.

This sequence joins TRBV9 and TRBJ2-1; 9 bases are shared with TRBD1. Trimming at V came to 0 bases and at J to 8 bases, leaving 9 bases not matched to a gene. The germline gives CDR1 SGDLS, CDR2 YYNGEE. This CDR3 region has 16 residues. For the CDR3, the DNA is TGTGCCAGCAGCGTAGGATTAGGGGACAGGGACTATGAGCAGTTCTTC. Its translation: CASSVGLGDRDYEQFF.

This clone was counted between two and nine times. The chain has TRBV7-9 and TRBJ2-7; tentatively, D is TRBD2 (6 bases). CDR1 and CDR2 (germline): SEHNR, FQNEAQ (reference sequence). The V end lost 1 base, the J end lost 5 bases, and 15 bases lay between the germline ends. This CDR3 has 15 amino acids. CDR3 in DNA: TGTGCCAGCAGCTTAGGGCGGGGCCCGTCCCACGAGCAGTACTTC. Protein: CASSLGRGPSHEQYF.

The chain uses TRBV7-6 and TRBJ2-7, with unresolved D. This CDR3 has 15 amino acids. The germline V and J ends were trimmed by 4 bases and 7 bases, with 20 bases remaining between them. CDR1 is SGHVS and CDR2 is FNYEAQ in the germline V gene. The CDR3 DNA follows: TGTGCCAGCAGCTCGTGGGTCGACTCCTCAGCAGAGCAGTACTTC. It codes for CASSSWVDSSAEQYF.

The rearrangement uses TRBV5-1 and TRBJ2-7; unclear D gene. In germline, CDR1 is SGHRS, CDR2 YFSETQ. Trimming removed 4 bases at V and 5 bases at J, with 13 bases between. This CDR3 comprises 13 residues. In DNA form, the CDR3 reads TGCGCCAGCAGCCTCCACCAATTCCACGAGCAGTACTTC. Its translation: CASSLHQFHEQYF.

Worth noting for this clone: Germline is not matched at one junction end, which may reflect a read error. This chain connects TRBV7-2 to TRBJ2-7; D might be TRBD1 or TRBD2, each matching 6 bases. Germline CDR1 and CDR2: SGHTA and FQGNSA. The CDR3 loop spans 16 amino acids. CDR3 residues: CASSLARGPPPYEQYF. Written as DNA, the CDR3 is TGTGCCAGCAGCCTAGCCCGGGGGCCACCACCCTACGAGCAGTACTTC.

V is TRBV7-3 and J is TRBJ2-3, with D unresolved. Trimming pared 2 bases from V and 2 bases from J, leaving 8 bases between. CDR1 and CDR2 (germline): SGHTA, FQGTGA. This CDR3 spans 14 amino acids. CDR3 sequence: CASSLRTVTDTQYF. The CDR3 nucleotides read TGTGCCAGCAGCTTACGTACGGTCACAGATACGCAGTATTTT.

The genes are TRBV7-2 and TRBJ2-1; D is perhaps TRBD2 (6 bases). With 7 bases removed from V and 0 bases from J, the gap between germline ends came to 7 bases. Germline V gene lookup returns CDR1 SGHTA and CDR2 FQGNSA. This CDR3 spans 13 amino acids. The CDR3 reads CASMGGSYNEQFF. CDR3 bases: TGTGCCAGCATGGGGGGCTCCTACAATGAGCAGTTCTTC.

In DNA form, the CDR3 reads TGTGCCAGCAGCCCAGGACTAGCGGGAGGACCAAACCAAGAGACCCAGTACTTC. It yields the protein CASSPGLAGGPNQETQYF. This chain links TRBV11-2 with TRBJ2-5, with 14 bases identical to TRBD2. CDR1 SGHAT and CDR2 FQNNGV come from the germline V gene. The CDR3 totals 18 residues. J gave up 0 bases and V 5 bases, and 8 bases lay outside the gene matches.

The chain couples TRBV28 to TRBJ1-1; a possible D gene is TRBD1 (5 bases). The ends were cut back, 7 bases at V and 8 bases at J, with 23 bases in the middle. This CDR3 has 15 amino acids. Germline V gene lookup returns CDR1 MDHEN and CDR2 SYDVKM. CDR3 sequence: CASNGAGAGNREAFF. CDR3 coding DNA: TGTGCCAGCAACGGGGCCGGGGCCGGGAATCGGGAAGCTTTCTTT. The variable domain in full, with the rest retrieved from reference TRBV28 and TRBJ1-1, is DVKVTQSSRYLVKRTGEKVFLECVQDMDHENMFWYRQDPGLGLRLIYFSYDVKMKEKGDIPEGYSVSREKKERFSLILESASTNQTSMYLCASNGAGAGNREAFFGQGTRLTVV.

The chain has TRBV20-1 and TRBJ2-5; no clear D. CDR3 length equals 11 residues. Germline CDR1 is DFQATT and CDR2 is SNEGSKA (reference sequence). V lost 0 bases to trimming and J lost 5 bases, with 4 bases between them. Here the CDR3 reads CSARDMETQYF. CDR3 DNA: TGCAGTGCTAGAGATATGGAGACCCAGTACTTC.

The rearrangement joins TRBV7-9 to TRBJ2-7, with TRBD1 identical over 7 bases. The CDR3 covers 14 residues. Germline V gene data show CDR1 as SEHNR and CDR2 as FQNEAQ (reference sequence). V trimming: 6 bases; J trimming: 3 bases; junction bases outside the gene matches: 8. The CDR3 sequence: CASSHLTGYYEQYF. The CDR3 DNA reads TGTGCCAGCAGTCACCTGACAGGGTACTACGAGCAGTACTTC.